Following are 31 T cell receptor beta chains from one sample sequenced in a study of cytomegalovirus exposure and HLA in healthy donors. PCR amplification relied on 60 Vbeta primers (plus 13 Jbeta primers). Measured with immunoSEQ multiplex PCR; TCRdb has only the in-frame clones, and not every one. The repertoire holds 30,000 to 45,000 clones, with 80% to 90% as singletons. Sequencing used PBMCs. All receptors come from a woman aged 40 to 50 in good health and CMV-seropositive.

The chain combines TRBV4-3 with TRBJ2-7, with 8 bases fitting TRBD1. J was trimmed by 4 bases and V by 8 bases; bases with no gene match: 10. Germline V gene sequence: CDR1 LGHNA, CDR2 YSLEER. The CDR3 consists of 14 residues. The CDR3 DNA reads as TGCGCCAGCCGTACCGGGACAGGTCAATACGAGCAGTACTTC. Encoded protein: CASRTGTGQYEQYF.

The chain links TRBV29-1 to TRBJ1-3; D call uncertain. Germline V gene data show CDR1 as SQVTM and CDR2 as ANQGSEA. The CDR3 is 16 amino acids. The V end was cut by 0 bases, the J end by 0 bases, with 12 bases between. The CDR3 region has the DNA TGCAGCGTTGAAGATCATGAAACATCCTCTGGAAACACCATATATTTT. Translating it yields CSVEDHETSSGNTIYF.

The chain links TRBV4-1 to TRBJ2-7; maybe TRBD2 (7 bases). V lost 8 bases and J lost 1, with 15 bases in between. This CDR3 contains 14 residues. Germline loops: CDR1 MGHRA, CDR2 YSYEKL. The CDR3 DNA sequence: TGCGCCAGCTCAAGGGGGGGGGCATCCTACGAGCAGTACTTC. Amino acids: CASSRGGASYEQYF.

As DNA, the CDR3 is TGTGCCAGCAGCGCGGGACCAGCGGGCACAGATACGCAGTATTTT. It encodes CASSAGPAGTDTQYF. The gene calls are TRBV7-2 and TRBJ2-3, with D maybe TRBD2 (6 bases). The CDR3 runs 15 residues. Germline CDR1 is SGHTA and CDR2 is FQGNSA. Trimming shortened V by 5 bases and J by 1 base, and 13 bases separated the two germline ends.

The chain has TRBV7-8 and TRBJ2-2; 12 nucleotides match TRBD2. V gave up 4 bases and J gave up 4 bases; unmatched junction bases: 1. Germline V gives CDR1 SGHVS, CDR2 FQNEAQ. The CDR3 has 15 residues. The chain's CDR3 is CASSSSGGATGELFF. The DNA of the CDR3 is TGTGCCAGCAGCTCTAGCGGGGGGGCCACCGGGGAGCTGTTTTTT.

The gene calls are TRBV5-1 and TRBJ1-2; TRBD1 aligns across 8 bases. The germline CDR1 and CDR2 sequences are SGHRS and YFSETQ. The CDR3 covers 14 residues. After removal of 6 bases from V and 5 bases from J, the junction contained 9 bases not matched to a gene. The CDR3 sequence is CASTTGVSYYGYTF. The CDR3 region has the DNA TGCGCCAGCACGACAGGGGTGTCCTATTATGGCTACACCTTC. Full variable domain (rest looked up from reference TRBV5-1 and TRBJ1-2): KAGVTQTPRYLIKTRGQQVTLSCSPISGHRSVSWYQQTPGQGLQFLFEYFSETQRNKGNFPGRFSGRQFSNSRSEMNVSTLELGDSALYLCASTTGVSYYGYTFGSGTRLTVV.

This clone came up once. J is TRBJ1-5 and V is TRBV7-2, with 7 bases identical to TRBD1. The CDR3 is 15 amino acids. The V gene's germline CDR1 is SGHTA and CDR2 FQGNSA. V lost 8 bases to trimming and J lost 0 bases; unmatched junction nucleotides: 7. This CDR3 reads CASRLQGVSNQPQHF. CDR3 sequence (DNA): TGTGCCAGCCGCCTCCAGGGGGTTAGCAATCAGCCCCAGCATTTT.

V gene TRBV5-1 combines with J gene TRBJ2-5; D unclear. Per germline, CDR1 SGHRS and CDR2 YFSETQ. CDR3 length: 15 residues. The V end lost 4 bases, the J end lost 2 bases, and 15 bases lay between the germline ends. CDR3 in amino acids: CASSLDRIGQETQYF. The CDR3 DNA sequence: TGCGCCAGCAGCCTAGATCGGATCGGACAAGAGACCCAGTACTTC.

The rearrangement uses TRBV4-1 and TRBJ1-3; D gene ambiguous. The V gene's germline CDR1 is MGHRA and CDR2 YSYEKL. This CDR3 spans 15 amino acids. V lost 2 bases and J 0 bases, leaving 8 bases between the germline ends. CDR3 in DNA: TGCGCCAGCAGCCAAAGGGAGCTCTCTGGAAACACCATATATTTT. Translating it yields CASSQRELSGNTIYF.

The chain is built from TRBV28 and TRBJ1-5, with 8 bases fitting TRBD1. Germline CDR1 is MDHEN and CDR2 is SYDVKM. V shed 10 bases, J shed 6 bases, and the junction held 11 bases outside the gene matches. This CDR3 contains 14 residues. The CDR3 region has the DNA TGTGCCATCTCTAAGCAGGGGGCTGTTCAGCCCCAGCATTTT. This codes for CAISKQGAVQPQHF.

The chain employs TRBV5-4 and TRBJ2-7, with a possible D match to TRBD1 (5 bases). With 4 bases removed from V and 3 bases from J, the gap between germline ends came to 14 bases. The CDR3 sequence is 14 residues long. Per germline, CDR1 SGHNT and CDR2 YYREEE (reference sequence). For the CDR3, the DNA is TGTGCCAGCAGCACACCAACACAGGACTACGAGCAGTACTTC. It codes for CASSTPTQDYEQYF.

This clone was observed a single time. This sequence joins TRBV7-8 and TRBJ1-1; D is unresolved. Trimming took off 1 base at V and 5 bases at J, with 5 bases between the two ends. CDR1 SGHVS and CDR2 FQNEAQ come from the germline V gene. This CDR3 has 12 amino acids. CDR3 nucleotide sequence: TGTGCCAGCAGCTTAGGGAGAACTGAAGCTTTCTTT. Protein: CASSLGRTEAFF.

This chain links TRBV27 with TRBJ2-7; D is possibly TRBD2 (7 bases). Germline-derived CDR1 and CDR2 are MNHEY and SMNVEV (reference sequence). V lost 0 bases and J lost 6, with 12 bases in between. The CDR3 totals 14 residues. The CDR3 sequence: CASSLSGGGLEQYF. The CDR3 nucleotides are TGTGCCAGCAGTTTATCAGGGGGAGGGCTCGAGCAGTACTTC.

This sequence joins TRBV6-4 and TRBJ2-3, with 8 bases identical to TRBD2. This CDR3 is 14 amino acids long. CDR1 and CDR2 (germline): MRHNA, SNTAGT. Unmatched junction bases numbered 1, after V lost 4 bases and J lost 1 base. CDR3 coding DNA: TGTGCCAGCAGTGGTAGCGGGGGCACAGATACGCAGTATTTT. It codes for CASSGSGGTDTQYF.

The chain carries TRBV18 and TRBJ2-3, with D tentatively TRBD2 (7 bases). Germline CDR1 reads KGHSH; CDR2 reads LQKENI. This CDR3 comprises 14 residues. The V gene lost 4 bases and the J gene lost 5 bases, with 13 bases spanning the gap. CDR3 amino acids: CASSRNREGDTQYF. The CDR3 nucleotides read TGTGCCAGCTCACGAAACAGGGAGGGAGATACGCAGTATTTT.

The DNA of the CDR3 is TGTGCCAGCAGCTTAAATCAGGGAAAGACCCAGTACTTC. This sequence encodes CASSLNQGKTQYF. The rearrangement joins TRBV7-2 to TRBJ2-5; maybe TRBD1 (5 bases). Trimming removed 2 bases at V and 6 bases at J, with 10 bases between. The germline gives CDR1 SGHTA, CDR2 FQGNSA. The length of the CDR3 is 13 residues. Full variable domain (missing parts from reference TRBV7-2 and TRBJ2-5): GAGVSQSPSNKVTEKGKDVELRCDPISGHTALYWYRQSLGQGLEFLIYFQGNSAPDKSGLPSDRFSAERTGGSVSTLTIQRTQQEDSAVYLCASSLNQGKTQYFGPGTRLLVL.

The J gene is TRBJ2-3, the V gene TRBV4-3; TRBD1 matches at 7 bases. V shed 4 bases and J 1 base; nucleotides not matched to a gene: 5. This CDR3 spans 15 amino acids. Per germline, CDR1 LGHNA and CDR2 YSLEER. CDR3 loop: CASSRDRVGTDTQYF. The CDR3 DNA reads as TGCGCCAGCAGCCGAGACAGGGTCGGCACAGATACGCAGTATTTT.

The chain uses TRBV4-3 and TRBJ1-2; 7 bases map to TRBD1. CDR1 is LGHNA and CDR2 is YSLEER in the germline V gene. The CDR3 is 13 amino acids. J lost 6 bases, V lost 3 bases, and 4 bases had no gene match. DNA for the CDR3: TGCGCCAGCAGCCAGAGACAGGGCAATGGCTACACCTTC. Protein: CASSQRQGNGYTF.

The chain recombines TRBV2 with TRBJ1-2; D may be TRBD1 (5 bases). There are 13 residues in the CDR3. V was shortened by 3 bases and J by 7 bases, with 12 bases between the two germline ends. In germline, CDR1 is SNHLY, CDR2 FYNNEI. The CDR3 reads CASSDFGGGGYTF. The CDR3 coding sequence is TGTGCCAGCAGTGATTTTGGGGGAGGTGGCTACACCTTC.

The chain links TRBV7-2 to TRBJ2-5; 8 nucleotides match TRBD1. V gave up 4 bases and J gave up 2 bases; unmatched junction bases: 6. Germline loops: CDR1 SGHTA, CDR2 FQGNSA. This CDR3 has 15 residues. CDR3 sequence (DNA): TGTGCCAGCAGCTCGGGACAGGCGGCGCAAGAGACCCAGTACTTC. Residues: CASSSGQAAQETQYF. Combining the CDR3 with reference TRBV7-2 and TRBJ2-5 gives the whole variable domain GAGVSQSPSNKVTEKGKDVELRCDPISGHTALYWYRQSLGQGLEFLIYFQGNSAPDKSGLPSDRFSAERTGGSVSTLTIQRTQQEDSAVYLCASSSGQAAQETQYFGPGTRLLVL.

CDR3: CASSQIGQTNTEAFF. In nucleotides, the CDR3 is TGTGCCAGCAGCCAAATCGGACAGACGAACACTGAAGCTTTCTTT. V gene TRBV7-6 combines with J gene TRBJ1-1, with D possibly matching TRBD1 (6 bases). Germline lookup yields CDR1 SGHVS and CDR2 FNYEAQ. With 5 bases removed from V and 1 base from J, the gap between germline ends came to 14 bases. This CDR3 has 15 residues.

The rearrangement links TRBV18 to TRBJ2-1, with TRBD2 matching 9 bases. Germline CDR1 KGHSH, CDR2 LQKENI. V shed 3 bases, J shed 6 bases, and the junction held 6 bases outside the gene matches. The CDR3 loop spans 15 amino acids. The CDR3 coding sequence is TGTGCCAGCTCACCTCCCCTAGCGGGGTCCAATGAGCAGTTCTTC. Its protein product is CASSPPLAGSNEQFF.

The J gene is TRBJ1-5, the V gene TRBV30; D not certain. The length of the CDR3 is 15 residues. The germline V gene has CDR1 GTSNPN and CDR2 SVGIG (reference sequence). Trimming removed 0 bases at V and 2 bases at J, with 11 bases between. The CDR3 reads CAWSVREWGNQPQHF. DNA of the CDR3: TGTGCCTGGAGTGTACGGGAGTGGGGCAATCAGCCCCAGCATTTT.

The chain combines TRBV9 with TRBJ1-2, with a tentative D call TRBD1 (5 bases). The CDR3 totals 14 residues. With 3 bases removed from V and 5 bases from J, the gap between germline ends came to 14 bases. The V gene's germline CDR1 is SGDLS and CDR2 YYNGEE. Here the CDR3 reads CASSAKNGGYGYTF. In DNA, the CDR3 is TGTGCCAGCAGCGCAAAGAACGGGGGGTATGGCTACACCTTC.

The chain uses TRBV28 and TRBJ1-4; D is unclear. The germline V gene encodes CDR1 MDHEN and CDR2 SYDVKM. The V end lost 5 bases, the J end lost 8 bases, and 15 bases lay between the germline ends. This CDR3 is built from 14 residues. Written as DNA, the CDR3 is TGTGCCAGCAGTACGGCAACACAGTCGGAAAAACTGTTTTTT. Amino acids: CASSTATQSEKLFF. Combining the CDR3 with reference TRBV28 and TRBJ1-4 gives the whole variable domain DVKVTQSSRYLVKRTGEKVFLECVQDMDHENMFWYRQDPGLGLRLIYFSYDVKMKEKGDIPEGYSVSREKKERFSLILESASTNQTSMYLCASSTATQSEKLFFGSGTQLSVL.

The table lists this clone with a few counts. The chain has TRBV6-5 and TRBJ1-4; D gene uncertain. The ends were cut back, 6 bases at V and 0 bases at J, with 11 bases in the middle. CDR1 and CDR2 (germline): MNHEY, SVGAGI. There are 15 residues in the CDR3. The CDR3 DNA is TGTGCCAGCAGCCGCGAAACAGCAACTAATGAAAAACTGTTTTTT. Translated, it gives CASSRETATNEKLFF.

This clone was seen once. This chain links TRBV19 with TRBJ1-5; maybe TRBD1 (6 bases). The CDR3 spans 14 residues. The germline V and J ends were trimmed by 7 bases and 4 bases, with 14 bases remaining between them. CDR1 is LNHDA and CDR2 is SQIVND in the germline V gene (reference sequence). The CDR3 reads CASMGGGWNQPQHF. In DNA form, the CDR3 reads TGTGCCAGTATGGGCGGGGGCTGGAATCAGCCCCAGCATTTT.

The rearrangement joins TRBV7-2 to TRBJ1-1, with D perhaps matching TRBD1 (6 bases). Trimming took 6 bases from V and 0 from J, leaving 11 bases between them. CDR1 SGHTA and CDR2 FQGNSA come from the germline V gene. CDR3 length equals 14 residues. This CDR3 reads CASSLGGVNTEAFF. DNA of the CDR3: TGTGCCAGCAGTCTAGGGGGGGTGAACACTGAAGCTTTCTTT.

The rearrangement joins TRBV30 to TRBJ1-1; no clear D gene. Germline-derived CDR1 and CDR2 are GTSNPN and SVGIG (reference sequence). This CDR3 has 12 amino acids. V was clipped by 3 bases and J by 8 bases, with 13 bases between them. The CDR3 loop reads CAWSSRKSEAFF. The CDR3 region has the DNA TGTGCCTGGAGCAGCAGGAAGTCCGAAGCTTTCTTT. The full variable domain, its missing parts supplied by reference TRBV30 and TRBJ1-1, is SQTIHQWPATLVQPVGSPLSLECTVEGTSNPNLYWYRQAAGRGLQLLFYSVGIGQISSEVPQNLSASRPQDRQFILSSKKLLLSDSGFYLCAWSSRKSEAFFGQGTRLTVV.

Here the CDR3 reads CAISESAGNNEQFF. The CDR3 DNA reads TGTGCCATCAGTGAGTCGGCAGGTAACAATGAGCAGTTCTTC. The chain links TRBV10-3 to TRBJ2-1; D is unclear. Germline lookup yields CDR1 ENHRY and CDR2 SYGVKD. The CDR3 extends over 14 amino acids. Trimming cost V 0 bases and J 5 bases, with 8 bases left between them.

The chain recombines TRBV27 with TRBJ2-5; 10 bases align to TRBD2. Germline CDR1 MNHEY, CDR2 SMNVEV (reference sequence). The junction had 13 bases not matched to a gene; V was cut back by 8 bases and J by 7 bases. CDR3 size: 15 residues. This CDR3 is CASPQPGLAWRTQYF. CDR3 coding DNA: TGTGCCAGCCCCCAACCGGGACTAGCGTGGAGGACCCAGTACTTC.